This T cell receptor (beta chain) was recorded in a study of Tregs in tolerant kidney transplant recipients. Study conclusions and caveats: Biological reproducibility was not directly addressed, but technical replication error appeared minimal. Antigen-driven expansion was suggested because donor-specific Tregs expanded more than all Tregs in tolerant patients. For some patients, primers changed over time, blocking nucleotide-level comparison.

The protocol was immunoSEQ multiplex PCR, while the TCRdb copy is restricted to in-frame clones and leaves out a portion. The sample records about 50,000 clones, roughly 87% being singletons. Germline values: CDR1 SGHRS, CDR2 YFSETQ. The CDR3 contains 15 residues. V was pared by 0 bases and J by 2 bases, with 12 bases between. A note on this clone: Antigen unknown.

Mixed chimerism was transient after nonmyeloablative marrow transplants from related graft donors. Unstimulated Tregs (CD4+CD25+CD127-) and CD4+CD25- non-Tregs were sorted from PBMCs. The specimen was CD8+ T cells from blood (PBMCs), collected 12 months after the transplant. This TCR was recovered from a human patient who received a combined kidney and bone marrow transplant. The T cells may come from the graft donor. J is TRBJ2-7 and V is TRBV5-1, with TRBD1 as a possible D gene (5 bases). The CDR3, as DNA: TGCGCCAGCAGCTTGGGACAGCAAGTTCCCTACGAGCAGTACTTC. Residues: CASSLGQQVPYEQYF. Drawing the rest from reference TRBV5-1 and TRBJ2-7, the complete variable domain is KAGVTQTPRYLIKTRGQQVTLSCSPISGHRSVSWYQQTPGQGLQFLFEYFSETQRNKGNFPGRFSGRQFSNSRSEMNVSTLELGDSALYLCASSLGQQVPYEQYFGPGTRLTVT.